These T cell receptor beta chains were read from a single sample in a study of cytomegalovirus exposure and HLA in healthy donors. The repertoire was sequenced with immunoSEQ multiplex PCR; TCRdb's copy has only in-frame clones and lacks some. The sample holds more than 70,000 clones, more than 75% seen once. Sequences were obtained from PBMCs. These receptors were taken from a man aged 25-40 years in good health and CMV-seropositive. Each CDR3 is given with its conserved first and last residue. A D gene is named only where the DNA matches it firmly. Only some rows state a clone size, as once, few, many or a class for expanded clones.

j_call | v_call | clone_size | d_call | cdr3_nt | cdr3_aa
TRBJ2-1 | TRBV13 | once | TRBD2 | TGTGCCAGCAGCCCATCTAGCGGGAGTTCCTACAATGAGCAGTTCTTC | CASSPSSGSSYNEQFF
TRBJ1-1 | TRBV5-1 | NA | NA | TGCGCCAGCAGCGGACTTGGGGGCGGCACTGAAGCTTTCTTT | CASSGLGGGTEAFF
TRBJ2-2 | TRBV2 | NA | TRBD2 | TGTGCCAGCAGCCGCGGGAGTGAGAACACCGGGGAGCTGTTTTTT | CASSRGSENTGELFF
TRBJ1-4 | TRBV5-1 | NA | TRBD1 | TGCGCCAGCGGGCAGGGGGCGAAAGGTGAAAAACTGTTTTTT | CASGQGAKGEKLFF
TRBJ2-7 | TRBV9 | NA | NA | TGTGCCAGCAGCCCCTTCGGAGGGGACTACGAGCAGTACTTC | CASSPFGGDYEQYF
TRBJ2-1 | TRBV14 | few | NA | TGTGCCAGCAGCCCAACCGGGACATTTAAGTACAATGAGCAGTTCTTC | CASSPTGTFKYNEQFF
TRBJ2-1 | TRBV7-2 | few | TRBD2 | TGTGCCAGCAGCTTGGGACTAGCGGCGTGGCAGTTCTTC | CASSLGLAAWQFF
TRBJ2-3 | TRBV5-1 | NA | NA | TGCGCCAGCAGCTTGGCCTACACAGATACGCAGTATTTT | CASSLAYTDTQYF
TRBJ2-3 | TRBV19 | NA | NA | TGTGCCAGTAGGGTATCCGGGTTCAGCACAGATACGCAGTATTTT | CASRVSGFSTDTQYF
TRBJ2-1 | TRBV29-1 | NA | NA | TGCAGCGTTGAAAGTGGCGGGTTAGGAAATGAGCAGTTCTTC | CSVESGGLGNEQFF
TRBJ2-3 | TRBV27 | NA | TRBD2 | TGTGCCAGCACTAAGCCCAGCGGGGGGACAGATACGCAGTATTTT | CASTKPSGGTDTQYF
TRBJ2-2 | TRBV29-1 | few | NA | TGCAGCGCAGGGGGACTTACGAACACCGGGGAGCTGTTTTTT | CSAGGLTNTGELFF
TRBJ1-1 | TRBV27 | NA | TRBD1 | TGTGCCACCTATCCGGCAGGGGGTACTGAAGCTTTCTTT | CATYPAGGTEAFF
TRBJ2-1 | TRBV30 | NA | NA | TGTGCCTGGAATTACGGAGGGAGGGGGAATGAGCAGTTCTTC | CAWNYGGRGNEQFF
TRBJ2-7 | TRBV29-1 | NA | NA | TGCAGCGTTGGCGGGACCACCTACGAGCAGTACTTC | CSVGGTTYEQYF
TRBJ2-5 | TRBV11-1 | once | TRBD2 | TGTGCCAGCAGCTTGACTAGCGGGACCCAAGAGACCCAGTACTTC | CASSLTSGTQETQYF
TRBJ2-3 | TRBV6-5 | once | TRBD2 | TGTGCCAGCAGGCTGTCGGGGGGTACGCAGTATTTT | CASRLSGGTQYF
TRBJ1-5 | TRBV6-6 | few | NA | TGTGCCAGCACCGAGGATCCTTTTATTCCCCAGCATTTT | CASTEDPFIPQHF
TRBJ1-2 | TRBV28 | NA | NA | TGTGCCAGCAGTTCATTACTAAGAGGCTACACCTTC | CASSSLLRGYTF
TRBJ2-6 | TRBV7-9 | NA | NA | TGTGCCAGCACCATAGGGGGCTCTGGGGCCAACGTCCTGACTTTC | CASTIGGSGANVLTF
TRBJ1-5 | TRBV9 | few | TRBD1 | TGTGCCAGCAGCGCCACAGGGGATGGAGGTCAGCCCCAGCATTTT | CASSATGDGGQPQHF
TRBJ1-5 | TRBV19 | NA | NA | TGTGCCAGTAGTATCCCAGGATTCCAGCCCCAGCATTTT | CASSIPGFQPQHF
TRBJ2-2 | TRBV25-1 | NA | TRBD1 | TGTGCCAGCAGTGACACAGGGGCCGGGGAGCTGTTTTTT | CASSDTGAGELFF
TRBJ2-2 | TRBV9 | once | TRBD2 | TGTGCCAGCAGCCCCACGCTAGCGGGATCGAACACCGGGGAGCTGTTTTTT | CASSPTLAGSNTGELFF
TRBJ1-2 | TRBV28 | NA | TRBD1 | TGTGCCAGCAGTCCGCTCGACAGGGAGCTTGGCTACACCTTC | CASSPLDRELGYTF
TRBJ2-2 | TRBV6-5 | few | NA | TGTGCCAGCAGTTACTTGTCGAGCTCGGGGGCCGGGGAGCTGTTTTTT | CASSYLSSSGAGELFF
TRBJ2-7 | TRBV19 | NA | NA | TGTGCCAGTAGCAGGGACTCATACGAGCAGTACTTC | CASSRDSYEQYF
TRBJ1-5 | TRBV6-5 | NA | TRBD1 | TGTGCCAGCAGCCCACAGGGGTATGGCAATCAGCCCCAGCATTTT | CASSPQGYGNQPQHF
TRBJ2-7 | TRBV28 | NA | TRBD2 | TGTGCCAGCAGTTGGGGAATAGCGGGAGTGTACGAGCAGTACTTC | CASSWGIAGVYEQYF